These 21 T cell receptor beta chains were all obtained from the same sample, sequenced in a study of identical twins. One entry per CDR3 protein results from TCRdb running MiXCR on the 5' RACE reads. The sample contains about 900,000 distinct CDR3 sequences, approximately 13% of which appear only once. These same data were also listed under a study on yellow fever vaccine responses in identical twins.

Sequencing was performed on PBMCs. These receptor sequences come from a woman under 30 in good health.

This clonotype was observed many times. This chain links TRBV20-1 with TRBJ2-7, with a weak D call TRBD2 (6 bases). The CDR3 runs to 15 residues. Germline CDR1 reads DFQATT; CDR2 reads SNEGSKA (reference sequence). V lost 4 bases, J lost 2 bases, and 18 bases lay in between. This chain's CDR3 is CSAINRAGPTYEQYV. CDR3 DNA sequence: TGCAGTGCTATAAACCGGGCGGGGCCCACCTACGAGCAGTACGTC.

This clonotype was seen only a few times. The CDR3 nucleotides are TGTGCCAGCAGCGAGACAGGGGGCTACGAGCAGTACTTC. Its protein is CASSETGGYEQYF. The chain is built from TRBV7-3 and TRBJ2-7; the match to TRBD1 covers 9 bases. CDR1 is SGHTA and CDR2 is FQGTGA in the germline V gene. There are 13 residues in the CDR3. V lost 5 bases to trimming and J lost 3 bases; unmatched junction nucleotides: 2.

This clonotype was counted many times. V is TRBV27 and J is TRBJ2-5; TRBD2 aligns across 8 bases. V lost 3 bases to trimming and J lost 4 bases; unmatched junction nucleotides: 7. The CDR3 totals 15 residues. The germline V gene has CDR1 MNHEY and CDR2 SMNVEV (reference sequence). The CDR3 loop is CASSLAGGWGETQYF. Here the CDR3 DNA reads TGTGCCAGCAGTTTGGCGGGAGGATGGGGAGAGACCCAGTACTTC.

This clonotype has a handful of counts. The V gene is TRBV11-2, the J gene TRBJ2-7, with 12 nucleotides matching TRBD2. Germline trimming cut 5 bases from V and 6 bases from J; bases unmatched to any gene: 8. Germline V gives CDR1 SGHAT, CDR2 FQNNGV. The CDR3 sequence is 15 residues long. CDR3 coding DNA: TGTGCCAGCAGCCATCCAACTAGCGGGAGGATCGAGCAGTACTTC. This gives the protein CASSHPTSGRIEQYF.

This clonotype was found many times. The genes are TRBV27 and TRBJ2-1; D ambiguous. This CDR3 is built from 12 residues. Germline assignment: CDR1 MNHEY and CDR2 SMNVEV (reference sequence). V lost 4 bases, J lost 9 bases, and 10 bases lay in between. CDR3 in amino acids: CASSSLGGEQFF. CDR3 nucleotide sequence: TGTGCCAGCAGTTCCTTAGGCGGTGAGCAGTTCTTC.

The chain recombines TRBV6-5 with TRBJ1-6; D remains ambiguous. Germline V gives CDR1 MNHEY, CDR2 SVGAGI. The CDR3 extends over 17 amino acids. Trimming cost V 5 bases and J 1 base, with 15 bases left between them. CDR3 residues: CASSNVQKRSYNSPLHF. The CDR3 DNA follows: TGTGCCAGCAGTAACGTCCAAAAACGGTCCTATAATTCACCCCTCCACTTT.

The chain recombines TRBV20-1 with TRBJ2-7; D is unclear. There are 11 residues in the CDR3. Germline V gives CDR1 DFQATT, CDR2 SNEGSKA (reference sequence). The V and J ends lost 2 bases and 3 bases respectively, with 5 bases between them. The CDR3 bases are TGCAGTGCTAGATCGGGCTACGAGCAGTACGTC. It yields the protein CSARSGYEQYV.

The V gene is TRBV7-9, the J gene TRBJ1-1; 8 nucleotides line up with TRBD1. V dropped 0 bases and J dropped 1; count of bases not matched to a gene: 4. The V gene's germline CDR1 is SEHNR and CDR2 FQNEAQ (reference sequence). This CDR3 is built from 16 residues. CDR3 nucleotide sequence: TGTGCCAGCAGCTTAGCCTCCAGGGGGCCGAACACTGAAGCTTTCTTT. Amino acids: CASSLASRGPNTEAFF.

This clonotype was detected many times. This rearrangement joins TRBV10-3 to TRBJ1-3; D remains ambiguous. This CDR3 comprises 14 residues. From germline, CDR1 is ENHRY and CDR2 SYGVKD. Trimming removed 6 bases at V and 1 base at J, with 10 bases between. The CDR3 spells CAIRSDRSGNTIYF. The CDR3 DNA reads TGTGCCATCAGATCGGATCGGTCTGGAAACACCATATATTTT.

This clonotype was seen a handful of times. The V call is TRBV19, the J call TRBJ2-7; 9 bases are a match to TRBD1. Trimming cost V 5 bases and J 1 base; bases outside gene matches: 6. Germline V gene sequence: CDR1 LNHDA, CDR2 SQIVND (reference sequence). The CDR3 spans 15 residues. In DNA form, the CDR3 reads TGTGCCAGTAGTGCCGGGACAGGGCCTTCCTACGAGCAGTACTTC. This translates into CASSAGTGPSYEQYF.

This clonotype appeared a few times. This chain connects TRBV7-2 to TRBJ2-5; TRBD1 aligns across 10 bases. CDR1 is SGHTA and CDR2 is FQGNSA in the germline V gene. Losses at the gene ends were 1 base for V and 4 bases for J; bases not matched to a gene: 6. The CDR3 runs to 16 residues. In nucleotides, the CDR3 is TGTGCCAGCAGCTTAGTGGGACAGGGGTTCGGAGAGACCCAGTACTTC. Translated, it gives CASSLVGQGFGETQYF.

The rearrangement uses TRBV27 and TRBJ2-1, with TRBD2 matching over 8 bases. This CDR3 contains 17 residues. CDR1 and CDR2 from the germline V gene are MNHEY and SMNVEV (reference sequence). The V gene end was trimmed by 5 bases and the J gene end by 2 bases; junction bases not matched to a gene: 11. CDR3 amino acids: CASSGASSGGTYNEQFF. For the CDR3, the DNA is TGTGCCAGCAGTGGGGCTAGCTCGGGAGGGACCTACAATGAGCAGTTCTTC.

The CDR3 spells CASSEVFPLHF. CDR3 coding DNA: TGTGCCAGCAGTGAGGTATTCCCCCTCCACTTT. The gene calls are TRBV2 and TRBJ1-6, with unresolved D. The CDR3 is 11 residues long. The germline V and J ends were trimmed by 3 bases and 13 bases, with 7 bases remaining between them. CDR1 and CDR2 from the germline V gene are SNHLY and FYNNEI.

The gene calls are TRBV5-5 and TRBJ2-7, with 8 bases identical to TRBD1. The CDR3 runs 16 residues. Germline CDR1 and CDR2: SGHKS and YYEKEE (reference sequence). V trimming: 1 base; J trimming: 7 bases; junction bases outside the gene matches: 13. The CDR3 protein is CASSLFAAGGRQEQYF. The CDR3 DNA follows: TGTGCCAGCAGCTTGTTCGCCGCAGGGGGCCGCCAGGAGCAGTACTTC. Using reference TRBV5-5 and TRBJ2-7 for the parts outside the CDR3, the full variable domain is DAGVTQSPTHLIKTRGQQVTLRCSPISGHKSVSWYQQVLGQGPQFIFQYYEKEERGRGNFPDRFSARQFPNYSSELNVNALLLGDSALYLCASSLFAAGGRQEQYFGPGTRLTVT.

Here the CDR3 DNA reads TGCAGTGCTAGAGAAGAGGATGGCTATGGCTACACCTTC. The encoded protein is CSAREEDGYGYTF. This sequence joins TRBV20-1 and TRBJ1-2; D not resolved. Looked up from germline, CDR1 is DFQATT and CDR2 is SNEGSKA (reference sequence). Trimming took off 0 bases at V and 4 bases at J, with 9 bases between the two ends. The CDR3 is 13 residues long.

V usage is TRBV10-3 and J usage is TRBJ1-5; 8 bases match TRBD1. This CDR3 region has 15 residues. Germline trimming cut 9 bases from V and 2 bases from J; bases unmatched to any gene: 9. CDR1 and CDR2 from the germline V gene are ENHRY and SYGVKD. The CDR3 reads CAIQQGVEGNQPQHF. CDR3 in DNA: TGTGCCATTCAACAGGGGGTAGAGGGCAATCAGCCCCAGCATTTT.

The chain combines TRBV18 with TRBJ2-1, with no clear D. Trimming stripped 0 bases from V and 9 bases from J, with 15 bases between. Germline V gives CDR1 KGHSH, CDR2 LQKENI. The CDR3 spans 15 residues. Here the CDR3 DNA reads TGTGCCAGCTCACCACCGCCCAGGATCTTCAGTGAGCAGTTCTTC. Protein sequence: CASSPPPRIFSEQFF.

As regards this clonotype: One junction end does not reproduce the germline sequence, and a read error may be involved. The rearrangement uses TRBV24-1 and TRBJ2-2, with TRBD1 as a possible D gene (6 bases). The V gene's germline CDR1 is KGHDR and CDR2 SFDVKD. CDR3 length equals 16 residues. The CDR3 coding sequence is TGTGCCACCAGTGACCCGGGACACAGGAACACCGGGGAGCTGCTTTTT. Translating gives CATSDPGHRNTGELLF.

In this sample, this clonotype turned up a few times. In nucleotides, the CDR3 is TGTGCCATCAGTGTACTAGCGGGAGAGGGTGAACAGTTCTTC. This encodes CAISVLAGEGEQFF. V and J are TRBV10-3 and TRBJ2-1; 11 bases line up with TRBD2. This CDR3 has 14 amino acids. V was clipped by 4 bases and J by 13 bases; unmatched bases: 9. Germline V lookup: CDR1 ENHRY, CDR2 SYGVKD.

The chain combines TRBV24-1 with TRBJ2-1; tentatively, D is TRBD1 or TRBD2 (5 bases each). With 6 bases removed from V and 5 bases from J, the gap between germline ends came to 25 bases. This CDR3 spans 18 amino acids. Germline CDR1 KGHDR, CDR2 SFDVKD. The CDR3: CATSLSGLGFRDHNEQFF. The CDR3 DNA reads TGTGCCACCAGTCTATCAGGGCTGGGATTCAGGGACCACAATGAGCAGTTCTTC.

In its sample, this clonotype was seen a few times. The V and J genes are TRBV4-2 and TRBJ1-5, with D unresolved. This CDR3 has 16 residues. Trimming took off 0 bases at V and 1 base at J, with 10 bases between the two ends. Germline-derived CDR1 and CDR2 are LGHNA and YNFKEQ. The CDR3 nucleotides are TGTGCCAGCAGCCAAGATCGGGTAGGGAGCAATCAGCCCCAGCATTTT. Translating it yields CASSQDRVGSNQPQHF.